This T cell receptor (beta chain) was retrieved from a study of blood T cell repertoires in COVID-19. Across the whole study: COVID-19 samples from acute and convalescent phases originated in the United States, Italy and Spain. T cells, B-cell-depleted T cells, or PBMCs provided the cDNA or gDNA that served as material.

This CDR3 spans 16 amino acids. After removal of 1 base from V and 5 bases from J, the junction contained 8 bases not matched to a gene. Germline lookup yields CDR1 LGHNA and CDR2 YNFKEQ. Per the authors' pipeline: The authors estimated nucleated cell counts from reference gene primer amplification. Libraries were prepared by immunoSEQ multiplex PCR; TCRdb keeps only in-frame clonotypes and omits some of them. The DNA gave D and trimming, while V, J and clone size come from that table. Here the sample spans roughly 13,000 clones, approximately 90% being singletons. This chain connects TRBV4-2 to TRBJ2-5, with 9 positions matching TRBD2. The sample was peripheral blood. This clonotype was sampled from a human donor with active COVID-19. The donor label of this sample is uncertain. CDR3 bases: TGTGCCAGCAGCCAAGGTACGGCGGGAGGGGGCGAGACCCAGTACTTC. This translates into CASSQGTAGGGETQYF.